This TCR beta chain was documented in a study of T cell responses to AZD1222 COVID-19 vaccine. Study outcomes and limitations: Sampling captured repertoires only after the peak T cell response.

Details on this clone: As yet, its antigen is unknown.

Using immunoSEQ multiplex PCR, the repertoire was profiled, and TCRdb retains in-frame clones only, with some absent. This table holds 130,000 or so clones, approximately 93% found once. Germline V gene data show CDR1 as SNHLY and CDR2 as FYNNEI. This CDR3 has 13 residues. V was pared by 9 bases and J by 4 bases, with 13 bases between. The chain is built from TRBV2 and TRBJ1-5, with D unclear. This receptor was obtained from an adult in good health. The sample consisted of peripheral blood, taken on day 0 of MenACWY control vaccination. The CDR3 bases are TGTGCCAGTAGCGTGGACTTGAATCAGCCCCAGCATTTT. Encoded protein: CASSVDLNQPQHF.